The rows below give T cell receptor beta chains drawn from one sample of a study of blood T cell repertoires in COVID-19. Repertoires were generated with immunoSEQ multiplex PCR, while TCRdb's copy carries only in-frame clones and drops some. This table has about 190,000 clones, about 90% appearing once. Sequencing was carried out using peripheral blood. Receptors were obtained from a middle-aged man with acute or convalescent COVID-19. CDR3s include the opening cysteine and the closing phenylalanine or tryptophan. The order of the fields is CDR3 DNA, CDR3 protein, J gene, D gene, V gene. A D gene is named only where the DNA matches it firmly.

cdr3_nt: TGTGCCAGCCGTTTGGCGGATCAGCCCCAGCATTTT; cdr3_aa: CASRLADQPQHF; j_call: TRBJ1-5; d_call: NA; v_call: TRBV28
cdr3_nt: TGTGCCAGTAGTATTGCGGGAAACTATGGCTACACCTTC; cdr3_aa: CASSIAGNYGYTF; j_call: TRBJ1-2; d_call: NA; v_call: TRBV19
cdr3_nt: TGTGCCAGCAGTTCCTACCAGGGACTAGCGGGAGCTCGTTCGGCCAAAAACATTCAGTACTTC; cdr3_aa: CASSSYQGLAGARSAKNIQYF; j_call: TRBJ2-4; d_call: TRBD2; v_call: TRBV27
cdr3_nt: TGTGCCATCAGTGGTGGGGAGAAGACCCAGTACTTC; cdr3_aa: CAISGGEKTQYF; j_call: TRBJ2-5; d_call: NA; v_call: TRBV10-3
cdr3_nt: TGTGCAGGCTATAGGACAAAGAACACTGAAGCTTTCTTT; cdr3_aa: CAGYRTKNTEAFF; j_call: TRBJ1-1; d_call: NA; v_call: TRBV2
cdr3_nt: TGTGCCAGCAGTTTATTTGGAGGGGAAGAGACCCAGTACTTC; cdr3_aa: CASSLFGGEETQYF; j_call: TRBJ2-5; d_call: NA; v_call: TRBV27
cdr3_nt: TGCGCCAGCAGTCAGTCGAACACCGGGGAGCTGTTTTTT; cdr3_aa: CASSQSNTGELFF; j_call: TRBJ2-2; d_call: NA; v_call: TRBV5-1
cdr3_nt: TGTGCCAGCAAAGCGGTAGTGGGCTCCTACAATGAGCAGTTCTTC; cdr3_aa: CASKAVVGSYNEQFF; j_call: TRBJ2-1; d_call: NA; v_call: TRBV2
cdr3_nt: TGTGCCAGCAGTCCGACAACGAACACTGAAGCTTTCTTT; cdr3_aa: CASSPTTNTEAFF; j_call: TRBJ1-1; d_call: NA; v_call: TRBV12-3/TRBV12-4
cdr3_nt: TGTGCCAGCAGTTTATCAGATATCCAAGAGACCCAGTACTTC; cdr3_aa: CASSLSDIQETQYF; j_call: TRBJ2-5; d_call: NA; v_call: TRBV28